One sample yielded the 15 T cell receptor beta chains listed below, sequenced in a study of blood T cell repertoires in COVID-19. Profiled with immunoSEQ multiplex PCR; TCRdb holds only in-frame clones, not every one. The sample consists of approximately 390,000 clones, 90% of them appearing once. Sequencing used peripheral blood. The receptor source for this set is a man younger than 35 with active or convalescent COVID-19.

The V gene is TRBV9, the J gene TRBJ2-1, with TRBD2 identical over 10 bases. Germline V gene lookup returns CDR1 SGDLS and CDR2 YYNGEE. This CDR3 spans 14 amino acids. Trimming cost V 2 bases and J 4 bases; bases outside gene matches: 0. This chain's CDR3 is CASSVSGGYNEQFF. CDR3 nucleotides: TGTGCCAGCAGCGTTAGCGGGGGGTACAATGAGCAGTTCTTC.

The chain carries TRBV28 and TRBJ1-5; D unclear. The V and J ends lost 4 bases and 2 bases respectively, with 12 bases between them. The CDR3 is 15 residues long. Germline assignment: CDR1 MDHEN and CDR2 SYDVKM. The CDR3 bases are TGTGCCAGCAGTTCCCTCAGAGGCGGCAATCAGCCCCAGCATTTT. This sequence encodes CASSSLRGGNQPQHF.

This chain joins TRBV28 and TRBJ1-1; 11 bases align to TRBD1. The V segment lost 6 bases and the J segment 5 bases; nucleotides outside the gene matches: 2. Germline CDR1 MDHEN, CDR2 SYDVKM. This CDR3 has 13 amino acids. The chain's CDR3 is CASRGQGGTEAFF. For the CDR3, the DNA is TGTGCCAGCAGGGGACAGGGGGGGACTGAAGCTTTCTTT.

This clone has only one observation. This rearrangement joins TRBV29-1 to TRBJ1-2, with 9 bases identical to TRBD1. Germline-derived CDR1 and CDR2 are SQVTM and ANQGSEA. CDR3 length: 13 amino acids. Trimming removed 6 bases from V and 8 bases from J; junction bases left unmatched: 10. The CDR3 DNA reads as TGCAGCGTAACTCCGGGACAGGGCACGGGCTACACCTTC. Translating gives CSVTPGQGTGYTF.

The chain couples TRBV24-1 to TRBJ1-2; perhaps TRBD1 as D (5 bases). CDR3 length equals 15 residues. Trimming removed 2 bases at V and 3 bases at J, with 12 bases between. Germline assignment: CDR1 KGHDR and CDR2 SFDVKD. The DNA for the CDR3 is TGTGCCACCAGTGATTCCCGTGGAGGGGACTATGGCTACACCTTC. Its translation is CATSDSRGGDYGYTF.

V gene TRBV15 combines with J gene TRBJ1-1; D is unclear. This CDR3 region has 13 residues. V lost 8 bases to trimming and J lost 0 bases, with 10 bases between them. Germline CDR1 and CDR2: LNHNV and YYDKDF (reference sequence). CDR3 sequence: CATSTRMNTEAFF. The CDR3 DNA reads TGTGCCACCTCCACGCGGATGAACACTGAAGCTTTCTTT.

The chain carries TRBV5-1 and TRBJ2-3; the D gene is possibly TRBD2 (7 bases). Germline loops: CDR1 SGHRS, CDR2 YFSETQ. V lost 3 bases and J lost 3, with 11 bases in between. CDR3 length equals 14 residues. The CDR3 DNA follows: TGCGCCAGCAGCTACGGGGGGCCTACAGATACGCAGTATTTT. It specifies CASSYGGPTDTQYF.

V usage is TRBV5-6 and J usage is TRBJ1-4, with TRBD1 identical over 8 bases. The CDR3 covers 17 residues. Germline-derived CDR1 and CDR2 are SGHDT and YYEEEE. The J segment lost 6 bases and the V segment lost 6 bases, leaving 16 bases of the junction unmatched. In nucleotides, the CDR3 is TGTGCCAGCACCAAAATTGGACAGGGAAAGGGTGATGAAAAACTGTTTTTT. This translates into CASTKIGQGKGDEKLFF.

The chain couples TRBV9 to TRBJ2-2, with D unclear. The V end was cut by 0 bases, the J end by 1 base, with 13 bases between. CDR1 and CDR2 (germline): SGDLS, YYNGEE. CDR3 length: 17 residues. The CDR3 DNA reads as TGTGCCAGCAGCGTAGCAAGTGGAGTAGGGAACACCGGGGAGCTGTTTTTT. Residues: CASSVASGVGNTGELFF. Drawing the rest from reference TRBV9 and TRBJ2-2, the complete variable domain is DSGVTQTPKHLITATGQRVTLRCSPRSGDLSVYWYQQSLDQGLQFLIQYYNGEERAKGNILERFSAQQFPDLHSELNLSSLELGDSALYFCASSVASGVGNTGELFFGEGSRLTVL.

The rearrangement joins TRBV19 to TRBJ1-5; TRBD1 agrees at 7 bases. After removal of 5 bases from V and 1 base from J, the junction contained 8 bases not matched to a gene. CDR1 and CDR2 from the germline V gene are LNHDA and SQIVND (reference sequence). The CDR3 extends over 16 amino acids. In DNA, the CDR3 is TGTGCCAGTAGTCTGCGACAGGGCTCCAGCAATCAGCCCCAGCATTTT. Amino acid sequence: CASSLRQGSSNQPQHF.

The V gene is TRBV9, the J gene TRBJ2-3, with 7 positions matching TRBD2. Germline CDR1 reads SGDLS; CDR2 reads YYNGEE. The junction had 7 bases not matched to a gene; V was cut back by 0 bases and J by 0 bases. The CDR3 has 17 amino acids. Here the CDR3 reads CASSVVGGLSSTDTQYF. The CDR3, as DNA: TGTGCCAGCAGCGTAGTCGGGGGGTTATCTAGCACAGATACGCAGTATTTT.

This clone was counted a single time. The chain combines TRBV7-2 with TRBJ2-7; perhaps TRBD1 as D (5 bases). The V gene lost 5 bases and the J gene lost 1 base, with 18 bases spanning the gap. The CDR3 runs 16 residues. The germline CDR1 and CDR2 sequences are SGHTA and FQGNSA. The CDR3 reads CASSPSRRANSYEQYF. CDR3 in DNA: TGTGCCAGCAGCCCATCTCGCAGGGCAAATTCCTACGAGCAGTACTTC.

The chain employs TRBV14 and TRBJ1-1, with 7 bases that match TRBD1. V trimming: 1 base; J trimming: 7 bases; junction bases outside the gene matches: 12. Germline V CDR1 and CDR2: SGHDN, FVKESK. CDR3 length: 16 residues. CDR3 DNA sequence: TGTGCCAGCAGCCAAGTCCGCCCGACAGGGTTCAGTGAAGCTTTCTTT. Its translation is CASSQVRPTGFSEAFF.

The chain carries TRBV5-1 and TRBJ1-1, with D tentatively TRBD1 (5 bases). Deletions cut 2 bases from V and 1 base from J, with 12 bases between. This CDR3 is 15 amino acids long. The V gene's germline CDR1 is SGHRS and CDR2 YFSETQ. CDR3: CASSFLTAGNTEAFF. Here the CDR3 DNA reads TGCGCCAGCAGCTTCCTGACAGCTGGGAACACTGAAGCTTTCTTT.

This clone showed up just once. The V call is TRBV4-1, the J call TRBJ1-5, with D perhaps matching TRBD1 (6 bases). Germline V gives CDR1 MGHRA, CDR2 YSYEKL. With 1 base removed from V and 2 bases from J, the gap between germline ends came to 12 bases. There are 16 residues in the CDR3. As DNA, the CDR3 is TGCGCCAGCAGCCAAGTAGGGACATCAGGCAATCAGCCCCAGCATTTT. It is translated as CASSQVGTSGNQPQHF.